This T cell receptor (beta chain) was sequenced during a study of blood T cell repertoires in COVID-19. Study-wide context: Samples came from the United States, Italy and Spain, spanning acute and convalescent COVID-19.

Per the original data handling: Estimates of nucleated cell counts were drawn from the amplification of reference gene primers. Produced via immunoSEQ multiplex PCR; TCRdb's table is partial and in-frame only. That table gives V, J and clone size, and the DNA gave D and trimming. The sample shows about 380,000 clones, roughly 85% of them seen only once. This clone came up a few times. There are 17 residues in the CDR3. The V end lost 4 bases, the J end lost 1 base, and 19 bases lay between the germline ends. Per the germline V gene, CDR1 is MDHEN and CDR2 is SYDVKM. This chain connects TRBV28 to TRBJ1-1; unclear D gene. This sequence originates from a young woman with acute or convalescent COVID-19. Sequencing was carried out using peripheral blood. CDR3 amino acids: CASSSGLGLDQNTEAFF. CDR3 sequence (DNA): TGTGCCAGCAGTTCAGGACTTGGACTAGACCAGAACACTGAAGCTTTCTTT.